This TCR beta chain was recorded in a study of CDR3 diversity in severe acne. This clonotype was seen once. Germline CDR1 is SGHVS and CDR2 is FQNEAQ. The length of the CDR3 is 15 residues. Trimming removed 6 bases at V and 3 bases at J, with 18 bases between. TCRdb processed the PCR reads anew with MiXCR; each CDR3 protein has one entry. The sample includes roughly 81,000 distinct CDR3 sequences, 45% to 55% seen only once; the top ten take around 10%. The receptor was isolated from a male donor in good health, serving as a control. The sequencing sample was made of blood. The chain has TRBV7-8 and TRBJ2-7; tentatively, D is TRBD2 (6 bases). The CDR3 bases are TGTGCCAGCAGGACGACCGGGGGTAGCGGCTACGAGCAGTACTTC. Translation gives CASRTTGGSGYEQYF.